A single sample gave rise to the 18 T cell receptor beta chains below, sequenced in a study of blood T cell repertoires in COVID-19 (dated by TCRdb to 2018 to 2021). Preparation of the library involved the immunoSEQ multiplex PCR assay. TCRdb took this table from immuneACCESS and kept in-frame rearrangements with V and J called. Such tables lack part of the clones; where checked against another copy, unresolved V genes explain under half of the gap, and the rest is unexplained. The sample yields 200,000 to 300,000 clones; around nine tenths were counted once. The ten largest make up approximately 5.1% of the sample. Input material: peripheral blood. The receptors shown here come from an older woman with COVID-19, enrolled during active disease.

The genes are TRBV19 and TRBJ1-6, with D maybe TRBD1 (5 bases). The CDR3 covers 14 residues. V gave up 6 bases and J gave up 9 bases, with 15 bases separating them. CDR1 LNHDA and CDR2 SQIVND come from the germline V gene (reference sequence). CDR3 amino acids: CASRGRDSLSPLHF. Written as DNA, the CDR3 is TGTGCCAGTAGGGGCCGGGACTCACTTTCACCCCTCCACTTT.

Only one count was recorded for this clone. V and J are TRBV7-9 and TRBJ2-7; 7 positions match TRBD2. CDR1 and CDR2 (germline): SEHNR, FQNEAQ (reference sequence). The ends lost 5 bases at V and 2 bases at J; junction bases unmatched: 12. This CDR3 contains 16 residues. This CDR3 reads CASSPLGLGGPYEQYF. In DNA, the CDR3 is TGTGCCAGCAGCCCACTGGGCCTGGGAGGGCCCTACGAGCAGTACTTC.

The genes are TRBV11-2 and TRBJ2-1; TRBD2 agrees at 10 bases. This CDR3 is 16 amino acids long. In germline, CDR1 is SGHAT, CDR2 FQNNGV. V shed 2 bases and J 3 bases; nucleotides not matched to a gene: 4. CDR3 in amino acids: CASSLTASGSYNEQFF. CDR3 nucleotides: TGTGCCAGCAGCTTAACGGCTAGCGGGAGCTACAATGAGCAGTTCTTC.

This clone was counted a single time. The J gene is TRBJ1-5, the V gene TRBV6-5, with D unresolved. This CDR3 spans 12 amino acids. CDR1 MNHEY and CDR2 SVGAGI come from the germline V gene. Trimming stripped 5 bases from V and 8 bases from J, with 10 bases between. CDR3 residues: CASSRGREPQHF. In DNA, the CDR3 is TGTGCCAGCAGTCGAGGGAGGGAGCCCCAGCATTTT.

The chain has TRBV7-7 and TRBJ2-7; 7 bases are shared with TRBD1. The CDR3 loop spans 13 amino acids. CDR1 and CDR2 from the germline V gene are SSHAT and FNYEAQ (reference sequence). With V trimmed by 1 base and J by 5 bases, 2 bases remained unmatched. The CDR3 here is CASSLDRGHEQYF. The CDR3 nucleotides read TGTGCCAGCAGCTTAGACAGGGGCCACGAGCAGTACTTC.

This chain links TRBV28 with TRBJ2-3; D is undetermined. The CDR3 is made up of 17 amino acids. Looked up from germline, CDR1 is MDHEN and CDR2 is SYDVKM. Trimming left V 5 bases short and J 0 bases short, with 18 bases between. CDR3 coding DNA: TGTGCCAGCAGTACAGTCATCGCCCCATCTAGCACAGATACGCAGTATTTT. Translation gives CASSTVIAPSSTDTQYF.

This chain links TRBV28 with TRBJ1-2, with 11 bases identical to TRBD1. This CDR3 spans 17 amino acids. V shed 5 bases, J shed 0 bases, and the junction held 8 bases outside the gene matches. Germline V gene data show CDR1 as MDHEN and CDR2 as SYDVKM. The CDR3 here is CASSPPGQGAANYGYTF. CDR3 sequence (DNA): TGTGCCAGCAGTCCCCCTGGACAGGGGGCGGCTAACTATGGCTACACCTTC.

The chain links TRBV19 to TRBJ2-7; possible D gene TRBD2, 6 bases. The CDR3 totals 13 residues. The V end was cut by 4 bases, the J end by 4 bases, with 11 bases between. Germline CDR1 is LNHDA and CDR2 is SQIVND (reference sequence). CDR3 sequence (DNA): TGTGCCAGTAGTAGGGGGGTACGGTACGAGCAGTACTTC. Protein: CASSRGVRYEQYF. The variable domain in full, with the rest retrieved from reference TRBV19 and TRBJ2-7, is DGGITQSPKYLFRKEGQNVTLSCEQNLNHDAMYWYRQDPGQGLRLIYYSQIVNDFQKGDIAEGYSVSREKKESFPLTVTSAQKNPTAFYLCASSRGVRYEQYFGPGTRLTVT.

The CDR3 nucleotides are TGCAGCGTTAAAACGGGGAACTATGGCTACACCTTC. Translating it yields CSVKTGNYGYTF. This chain connects TRBV29-1 to TRBJ1-2; no firm D call. The CDR3 runs 12 residues. CDR1 and CDR2 from the germline V gene are SQVTM and ANQGSEA. V lost 5 bases to trimming and J lost 2 bases, with 9 bases between them.

This clone occurred once. V usage is TRBV2 and J usage is TRBJ1-4; D is unresolved. CDR1 and CDR2 (germline): SNHLY, FYNNEI. V lost 0 bases and J lost 7, with 12 bases in between. This CDR3 comprises 15 residues. The CDR3 DNA reads as TGTGCCAGCAGTGAAGCGCTTGTATCGGTTGAAAAACTGTTTTTT. This encodes CASSEALVSVEKLFF.

The V and J genes are TRBV18 and TRBJ2-7; possible D gene TRBD2, 6 bases. Trimming took off 1 base at V and 4 bases at J, with 11 bases between the two ends. CDR1 KGHSH and CDR2 LQKENI come from the germline V gene. This CDR3 contains 14 residues. As DNA, the CDR3 is TGTGCCAGCTCACCACTGGAGGGACCGTACGAGCAGTACTTC. It encodes CASSPLEGPYEQYF.

The chain employs TRBV5-1 and TRBJ2-1, with TRBD1 as a possible D gene (6 bases). CDR1 is SGHRS and CDR2 is YFSETQ in the germline V gene. The CDR3 totals 14 residues. V was cut by 4 bases and J by 8 bases, with 16 bases left in between. The CDR3 reads CASSGVHRDHEQFF. Written as DNA, the CDR3 is TGCGCCAGCAGCGGAGTACACAGGGACCATGAGCAGTTCTTC.

V is TRBV5-4 and J is TRBJ2-5, with D tentatively TRBD2 (6 bases). Trimming removed 1 base from V and 4 bases from J, with 14 bases in between. The germline gives CDR1 SGHNT, CDR2 YYREEE (reference sequence). The CDR3 sequence is 15 residues long. The CDR3 coding sequence is TGTGCCAGCAGCTTGACGGGAGTTTCAGGAGAGACCCAGTACTTC. Protein: CASSLTGVSGETQYF.

V is TRBV11-1 and J is TRBJ2-1, with 8 bases fitting TRBD1. V was clipped by 4 bases and J by 7 bases; unmatched bases: 9. This CDR3 is built from 15 residues. The germline gives CDR1 SGHAT, CDR2 FQDESV (reference sequence). The CDR3, as DNA: TGTGCCAGCAGCTCCGGGCAGGGGGCGAGAAATGAGCAGTTCTTC. This sequence encodes CASSSGQGARNEQFF. Complete variable domain (other parts from reference TRBV11-1 and TRBJ2-1): EAEVAQSPRYKITEKSQAVAFWCDPISGHATLYWYRQILGQGPELLVQFQDESVVDDSQLPKDRFSAERLKGVDSTLKIQPAELGDSAMYLCASSSGQGARNEQFFGPGTRLTVL.

V and J are TRBV7-2 and TRBJ1-1, with D perhaps TRBD1 (6 bases). The germline V gene encodes CDR1 SGHTA and CDR2 FQGNSA. The CDR3 sequence is 15 residues long. Trimming removed 1 base from V and 3 bases from J, with 12 bases in between. CDR3 sequence: CASSLGGGMDTEAFF. CDR3 in DNA: TGTGCCAGCAGCTTAGGGGGGGGCATGGACACTGAAGCTTTCTTT.

The chain uses TRBV6-1 and TRBJ1-2; perhaps TRBD1 as D (5 bases). Trimming cost V 3 bases and J 9 bases, with 20 bases left between them. This CDR3 spans 15 amino acids. Germline CDR1 is MNHNS and CDR2 is SASEGT. The CDR3 protein is CASSDGGGGGVRYTF. The CDR3 coding sequence is TGTGCCAGCAGTGATGGGGGGGGAGGAGGAGTTCGCTACACCTTC.

The rearrangement uses TRBV19 and TRBJ2-7; the match to TRBD2 covers 10 bases. Unmatched junction bases numbered 4, after V lost 2 bases and J lost 3 bases. The CDR3 is 15 residues long. The V gene's germline CDR1 is LNHDA and CDR2 SQIVND (reference sequence). CDR3 sequence reads: CASSISRTSGYEQYF. The CDR3 DNA reads TGTGCCAGTAGTATATCTCGGACTAGCGGCTACGAGCAGTACTTC.

The gene calls are TRBV27 and TRBJ1-2; 7 positions match TRBD1. This CDR3 has 13 amino acids. Looked up from germline, CDR1 is MNHEY and CDR2 is SMNVEV (reference sequence). V shed 7 bases, J shed 8 bases, and the junction held 10 bases outside the gene matches. This CDR3 reads CASMVAGGGGYTF. DNA of the CDR3: TGTGCCAGCATGGTAGCAGGGGGTGGCGGCTACACCTTC.